This T cell receptor beta chain was found in a study of shared clonotypes between healthy human individuals. Regarding this clone: This specimen includes other DNA sequences encoding the same CDR3.

Genomic DNA of each subset was evenly split across several immunoSEQ plates. Replicate PCRs from sorted subsets contained roughly 190 ng DNA, which is some 29,000 T cell genomes. The method was immunoSEQ multiplex PCR; TCRdb's version includes in-frame clones alone and lacks a portion of them. The profile shows more than 2 million clones, just over 90% of them singletons. V lost 8 bases and J lost 5, with 6 bases in between. The CDR3 length is 10 residues. Germline CDR1 is LNHDA and CDR2 is SQIVND (reference sequence). CD45RO-negative, CCR7-selected cells formed the naive CD8 fraction, which excluded terminally differentiated effector memory CD45RA+ cells.

The chain links TRBV19 to TRBJ1-2, with no clear D. The sequenced material came from naive CD8+ T cells from PBMCs. This sequence originates from a man younger than 35 in good health. Some clones in this sample may be carry-over from other donors' samples. The CDR3 DNA reads TGTGCCAGTCGAGGTTATGGCTACACCTTC. Translated, it gives CASRGYGYTF.